The present entry profiles one T cell receptor beta chain with its context. Its target is not known. The data belong to a study of human T cells and chemical hapten exposure. Study information: 2% DPC was applied to about 2 cm by about 2 cm of upper inner arm skin for sensitization. Findings of the study overall: TCRs exceeding a frequency of 1 in 1000 stayed unchanged under DPC sensitization. With alopecia, donors may have immune responses unlike healthy people's. Expanded TCRs showed more large CDR3 clusters than pre-sensitization or healthy control sets.

The sample's time point: patch test 1, 2 weeks after DPC sensitization. Treatment noted: therapeutic diphenylcyclopropenone sensitization with weekly scalp DPC. TCRdb re-called the RACE reads through MiXCR, storing one row per CDR3 protein. Found here are about 110,000 distinct CDR3 sequences, approximately 10% of them singletons; the top ten hold 3.5%. CDR3 length: 19 residues. Germline CDR1 is MDHEN and CDR2 is SYDVKM. V was pared by 5 bases and J by 0 bases, with 23 bases between. The TCR was taken from a woman aged 35 to 49 with alopecia areata. Some clones in this sample may be carry-over from other donors' samples. Sequenced here: whole blood, sampled in connection with sensitization to the hapten diphenylcyclopropenone (DPC). This sequence joins TRBV28 and TRBJ1-3; D uncertain. CDR3 sequence (DNA): TGTGCCAGCAGTCTGTCCTCGCCGAGGGCAGCAAACTCTGGAAACACCATATATTTT. The encoded protein is CASSLSSPRAANSGNTIYF.